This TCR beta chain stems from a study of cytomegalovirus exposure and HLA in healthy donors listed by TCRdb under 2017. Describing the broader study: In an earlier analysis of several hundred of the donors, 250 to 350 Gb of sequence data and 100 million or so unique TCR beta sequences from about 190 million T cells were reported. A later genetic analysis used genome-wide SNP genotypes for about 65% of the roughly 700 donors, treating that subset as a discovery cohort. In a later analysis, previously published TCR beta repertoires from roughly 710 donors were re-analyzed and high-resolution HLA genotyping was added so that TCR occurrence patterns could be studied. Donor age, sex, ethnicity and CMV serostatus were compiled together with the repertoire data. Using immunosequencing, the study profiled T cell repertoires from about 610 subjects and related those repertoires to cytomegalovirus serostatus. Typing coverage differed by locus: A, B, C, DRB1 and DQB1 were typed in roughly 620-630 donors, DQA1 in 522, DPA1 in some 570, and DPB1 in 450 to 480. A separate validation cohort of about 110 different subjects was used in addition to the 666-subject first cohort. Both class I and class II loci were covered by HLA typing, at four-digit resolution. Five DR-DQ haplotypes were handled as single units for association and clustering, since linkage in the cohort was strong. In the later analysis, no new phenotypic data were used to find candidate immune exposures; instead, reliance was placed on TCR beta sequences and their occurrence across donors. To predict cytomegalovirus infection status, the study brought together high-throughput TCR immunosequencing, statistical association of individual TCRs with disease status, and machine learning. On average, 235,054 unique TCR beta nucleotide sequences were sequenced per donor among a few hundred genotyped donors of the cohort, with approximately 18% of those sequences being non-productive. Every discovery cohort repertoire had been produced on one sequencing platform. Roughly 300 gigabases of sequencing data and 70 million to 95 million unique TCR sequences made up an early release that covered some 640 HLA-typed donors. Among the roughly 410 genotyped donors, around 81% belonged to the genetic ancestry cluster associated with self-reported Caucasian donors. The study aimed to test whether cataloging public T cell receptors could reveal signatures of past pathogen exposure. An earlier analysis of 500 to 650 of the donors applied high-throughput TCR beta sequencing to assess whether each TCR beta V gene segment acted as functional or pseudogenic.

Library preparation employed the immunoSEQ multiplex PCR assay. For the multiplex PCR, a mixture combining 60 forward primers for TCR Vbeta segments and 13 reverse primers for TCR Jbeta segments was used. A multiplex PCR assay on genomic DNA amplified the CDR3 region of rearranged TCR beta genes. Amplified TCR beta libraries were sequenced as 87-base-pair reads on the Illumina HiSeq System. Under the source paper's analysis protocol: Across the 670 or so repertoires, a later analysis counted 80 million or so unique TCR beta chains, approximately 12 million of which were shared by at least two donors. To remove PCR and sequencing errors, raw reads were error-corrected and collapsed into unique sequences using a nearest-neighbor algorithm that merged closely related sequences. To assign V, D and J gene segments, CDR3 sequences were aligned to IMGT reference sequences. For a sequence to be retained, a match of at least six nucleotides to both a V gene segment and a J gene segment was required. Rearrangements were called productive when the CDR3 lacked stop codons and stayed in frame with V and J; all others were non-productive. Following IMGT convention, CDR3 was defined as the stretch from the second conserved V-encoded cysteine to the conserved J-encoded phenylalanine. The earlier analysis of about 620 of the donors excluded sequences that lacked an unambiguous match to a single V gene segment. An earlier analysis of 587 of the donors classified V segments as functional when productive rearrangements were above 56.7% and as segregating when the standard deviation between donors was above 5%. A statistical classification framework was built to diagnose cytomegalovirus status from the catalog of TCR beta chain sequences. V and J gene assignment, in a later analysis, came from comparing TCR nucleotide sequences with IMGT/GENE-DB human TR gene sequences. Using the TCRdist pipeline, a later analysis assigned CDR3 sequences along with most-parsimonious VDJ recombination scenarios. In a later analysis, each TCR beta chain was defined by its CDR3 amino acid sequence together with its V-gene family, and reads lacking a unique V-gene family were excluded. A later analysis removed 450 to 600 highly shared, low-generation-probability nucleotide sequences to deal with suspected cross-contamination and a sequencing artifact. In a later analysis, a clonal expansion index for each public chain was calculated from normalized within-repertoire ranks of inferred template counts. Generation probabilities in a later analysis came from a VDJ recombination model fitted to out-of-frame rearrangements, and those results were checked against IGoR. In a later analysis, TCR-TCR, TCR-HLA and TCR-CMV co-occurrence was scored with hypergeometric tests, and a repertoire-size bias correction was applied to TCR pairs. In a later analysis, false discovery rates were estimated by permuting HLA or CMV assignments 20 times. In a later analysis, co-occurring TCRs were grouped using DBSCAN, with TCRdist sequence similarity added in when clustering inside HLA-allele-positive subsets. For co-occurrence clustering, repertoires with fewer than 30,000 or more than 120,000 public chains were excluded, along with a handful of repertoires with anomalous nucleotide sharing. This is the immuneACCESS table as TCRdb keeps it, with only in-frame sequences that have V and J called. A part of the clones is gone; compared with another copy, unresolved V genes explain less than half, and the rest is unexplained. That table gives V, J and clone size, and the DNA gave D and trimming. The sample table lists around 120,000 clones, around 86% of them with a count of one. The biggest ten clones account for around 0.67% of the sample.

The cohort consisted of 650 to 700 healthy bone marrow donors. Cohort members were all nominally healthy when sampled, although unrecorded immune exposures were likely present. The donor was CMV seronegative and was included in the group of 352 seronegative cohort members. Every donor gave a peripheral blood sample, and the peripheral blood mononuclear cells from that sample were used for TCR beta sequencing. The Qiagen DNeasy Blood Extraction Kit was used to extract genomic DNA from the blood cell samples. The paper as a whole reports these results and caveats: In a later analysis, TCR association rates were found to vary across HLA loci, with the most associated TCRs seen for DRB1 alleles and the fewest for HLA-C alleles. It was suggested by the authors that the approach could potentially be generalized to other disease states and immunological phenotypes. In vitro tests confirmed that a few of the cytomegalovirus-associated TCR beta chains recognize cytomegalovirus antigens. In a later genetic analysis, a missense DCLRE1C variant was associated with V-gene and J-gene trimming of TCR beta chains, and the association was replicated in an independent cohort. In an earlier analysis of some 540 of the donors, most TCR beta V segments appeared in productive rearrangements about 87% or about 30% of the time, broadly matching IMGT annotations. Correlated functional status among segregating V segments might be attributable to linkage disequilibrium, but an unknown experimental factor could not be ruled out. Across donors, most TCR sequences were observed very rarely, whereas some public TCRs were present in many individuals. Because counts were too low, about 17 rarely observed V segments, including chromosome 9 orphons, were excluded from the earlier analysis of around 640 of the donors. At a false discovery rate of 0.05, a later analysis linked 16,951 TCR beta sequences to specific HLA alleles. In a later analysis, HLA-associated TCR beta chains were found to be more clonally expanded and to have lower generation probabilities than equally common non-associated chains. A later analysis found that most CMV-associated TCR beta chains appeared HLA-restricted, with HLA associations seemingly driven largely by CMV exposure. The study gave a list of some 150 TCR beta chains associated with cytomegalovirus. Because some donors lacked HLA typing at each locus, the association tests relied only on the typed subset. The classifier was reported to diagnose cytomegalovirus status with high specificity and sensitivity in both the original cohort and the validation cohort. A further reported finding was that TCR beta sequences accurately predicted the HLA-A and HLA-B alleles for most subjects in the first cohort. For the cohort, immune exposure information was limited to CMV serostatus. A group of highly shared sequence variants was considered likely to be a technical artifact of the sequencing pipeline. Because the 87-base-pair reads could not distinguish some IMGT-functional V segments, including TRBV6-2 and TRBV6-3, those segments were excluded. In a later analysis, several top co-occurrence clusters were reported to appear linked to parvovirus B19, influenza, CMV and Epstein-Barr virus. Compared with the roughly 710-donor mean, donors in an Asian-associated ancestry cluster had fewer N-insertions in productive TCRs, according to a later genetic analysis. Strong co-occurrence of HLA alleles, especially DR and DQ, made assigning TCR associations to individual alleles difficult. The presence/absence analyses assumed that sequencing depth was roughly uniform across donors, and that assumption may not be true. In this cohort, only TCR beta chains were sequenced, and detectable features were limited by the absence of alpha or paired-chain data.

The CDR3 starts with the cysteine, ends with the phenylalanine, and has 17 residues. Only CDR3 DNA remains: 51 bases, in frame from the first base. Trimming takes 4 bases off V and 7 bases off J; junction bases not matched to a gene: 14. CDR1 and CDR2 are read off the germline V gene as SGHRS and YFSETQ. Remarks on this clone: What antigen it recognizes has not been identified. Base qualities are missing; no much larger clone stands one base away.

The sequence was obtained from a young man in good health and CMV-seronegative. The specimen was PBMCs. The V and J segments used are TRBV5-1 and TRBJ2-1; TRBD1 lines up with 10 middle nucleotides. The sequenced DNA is TGCGCCAGCAGCCAAGCCCTCGGGACAGGGGCGAGGAATGAGCAGTTCTTC. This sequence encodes CASSQALGTGARNEQFF.